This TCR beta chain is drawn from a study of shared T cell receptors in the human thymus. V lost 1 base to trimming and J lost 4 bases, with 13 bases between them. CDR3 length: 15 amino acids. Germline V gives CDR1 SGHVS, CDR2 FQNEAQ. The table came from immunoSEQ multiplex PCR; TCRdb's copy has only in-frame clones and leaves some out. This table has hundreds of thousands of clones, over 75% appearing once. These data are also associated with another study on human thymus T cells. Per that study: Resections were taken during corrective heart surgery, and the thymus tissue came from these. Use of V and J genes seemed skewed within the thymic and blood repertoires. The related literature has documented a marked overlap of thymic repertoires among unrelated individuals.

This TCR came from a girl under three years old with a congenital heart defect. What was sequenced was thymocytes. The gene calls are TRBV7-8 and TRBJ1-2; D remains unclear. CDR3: CASSLGIRRPYGYTF. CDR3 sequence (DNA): TGTGCCAGCAGCTTAGGTATCCGGAGGCCCTATGGCTACACCTTC. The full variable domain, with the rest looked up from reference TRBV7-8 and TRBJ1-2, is GAGVSQSPRYKVAKRGQDVALRCDPISGHVSLFWYQQALGQGPEFLTYFQNEAQLDKSGLPSDRFFAERPEGSVSTLKIQRTQQEDSAVYLCASSLGIRRPYGYTFGSGTRLTVV.